This TCR beta chain was captured in a study of identical twins. TCRdb analysed the 5' RACE reads with MiXCR anew, one entry per CDR3 protein. The sample yields under 500,000 distinct CDR3 sequences, approximately 15% seen once. V lost 3 bases to trimming and J lost 5 bases, with 8 bases between them. The CDR3 sequence is 12 residues long. Germline V gene sequence: CDR1 LGHDT, CDR2 YNNKEL (reference sequence). These data also featured in a second study, about yellow fever vaccine responses in identical twins.

This chain links TRBV3-1 with TRBJ2-7; D not resolved. Material: CD4+ T cells sorted from blood. This TCR came from a woman aged 18 to 35 in good health. The CDR3 DNA sequence: TGTGCCAGCAGCCAGATCCCGAACGAGCAGTACTTC. It translates to CASSQIPNEQYF.